Listed here are 22 T cell receptor beta chains from one sample, sequenced in a study of Ad26.COV2.S vaccination and SARS-CoV-2 variants. Sequencing used immunoSEQ multiplex PCR; TCRdb keeps in-frame clones, though not all of them. The sample records 400,000 or so clones, roughly nine tenths being singletons. Treatment in this sample: about 20 received Ad26.COV2.S at low or high dose, single or two shots; 5 received placebo; per-sample allocation not given. Samples came from day 63 after the first vaccine or placebo injection. The input for sequencing was peripheral blood, taken in a trial of Ad26.COV2.S vaccine versus placebo. The receptor set was obtained from a person between 18 and 60 years old who received the Ad26.COV2.S COVID-19 vaccine or a placebo.

The chain is built from TRBV5-1 and TRBJ1-2, with D hard to call. This CDR3 is 14 amino acids long. Trimming removed 1 base from V and 3 bases from J, with 10 bases in between. The germline CDR1 and CDR2 sequences are SGHRS and YFSETQ. The CDR3 coding sequence is TGCGCCAGCAGCTTGCAGACTGGGGACTATGGCTACACCTTC. Translating gives CASSLQTGDYGYTF.

The chain joins TRBV7-2 to TRBJ1-5; D is uncertain. V shed 5 bases and J shed 5 bases, with 13 bases lying between them. This CDR3 spans 14 amino acids. Germline CDR1 is SGHTA and CDR2 is FQGNSA. Written as DNA, the CDR3 is TGTGCCAGCAGCCCCACGGGCTTATATCAGCCCCAGCATTTT. It specifies CASSPTGLYQPQHF.

This clone was found once. This chain's CDR3 is CASSPRDERGQETQYF. The CDR3 coding sequence is TGTGCCAGCTCACCAAGGGACGAGCGGGGCCAAGAGACCCAGTACTTC. The gene calls are TRBV18 and TRBJ2-5, with 7 bases aligning to TRBD2. CDR3 length: 16 amino acids. Losses at the gene ends were 2 bases for V and 1 base for J; bases not matched to a gene: 7. Germline CDR1 reads KGHSH; CDR2 reads LQKENI. Full variable domain (remainder filled in from reference TRBV18 and TRBJ2-5): NAGVMQNPRHLVRRRGQEARLRCSPMKGHSHVYWYRQLPEEGLKFMVYLQKENIIDESGMPKERFSAEFPKEGPSILRIQQVVRGDSAAYFCASSPRDERGQETQYFGPGTRLLVL.

This chain links TRBV6-5 with TRBJ2-1; D gene uncertain. This CDR3 has 14 residues. Germline lookup yields CDR1 MNHEY and CDR2 SVGAGI. The V gene lost 0 bases and the J gene lost 7 bases, with 10 bases spanning the gap. CDR3 DNA sequence: TGTGCCAGCAGTTACTCGCCCATTAGGAATGAGCAGTTCTTC. Translating gives CASSYSPIRNEQFF.

This rearrangement joins TRBV15 to TRBJ1-5; tentative D call: TRBD1 (5 bases). The CDR3 loop spans 17 amino acids. Between the trimmed V and J ends, which lost 1 base and 2 bases, there was a span of 15 bases. Germline CDR1 and CDR2: LNHNV and YYDKDF (reference sequence). The CDR3 bases are TGTGCCACCAGCAGAGCGAACAGTCCCAGGGGCAATCAGCCCCAGCATTTT. Protein sequence: CATSRANSPRGNQPQHF.

This rearrangement joins TRBV19 to TRBJ1-4, with D tentatively TRBD1 (5 bases). V lost 7 bases and J 10 bases, leaving 16 bases between the germline ends. This CDR3 has 13 amino acids. In germline, CDR1 is LNHDA, CDR2 SQIVND (reference sequence). CDR3: CASTTGLFGKLFF. In nucleotides, the CDR3 is TGTGCCAGTACTACAGGCTTGTTTGGAAAACTGTTTTTT.

This clone came up a few times. The V gene is TRBV9, the J gene TRBJ1-2, with 7 positions matching TRBD1. The germline V gene encodes CDR1 SGDLS and CDR2 YYNGEE. Unmatched junction bases numbered 14, after V lost 3 bases and J lost 3 bases. The CDR3 is 17 amino acids. The CDR3 region has the DNA TGTGCCAGCAGCGCAACGACAGGGCCCGAGGTTCACTATGGCTACACCTTC. It codes for CASSATTGPEVHYGYTF.

CDR3: CASSLRDRGLSPLHF. CDR3 coding DNA: TGTGCCAGCAGCTTGAGGGACAGGGGGCTTTCACCCCTCCACTTT. This chain uses TRBV5-6 with TRBJ1-6; 12 bases line up with TRBD1. The V segment lost 1 base and the J segment 9 bases; nucleotides outside the gene matches: 2. The germline gives CDR1 SGHDT, CDR2 YYEEEE. The CDR3 length is 15 residues. Drawing the rest from reference TRBV5-6 and TRBJ1-6, the complete variable domain is DAGVTQSPTHLIKTRGQQVTLRCSPKSGHDTVSWYQQALGQGPQFIFQYYEEEERQRGNFPDRFSGHQFPNYSSELNVNALLLGDSALYLCASSLRDRGLSPLHFGNGTRLTVT.

The J gene is TRBJ1-2, the V gene TRBV6-5, with 7 bases lining up with TRBD1. This CDR3 spans 15 amino acids. Unmatched junction bases numbered 7, after V lost 0 bases and J lost 6 bases. Looked up from germline, CDR1 is MNHEY and CDR2 is SVGAGI. CDR3 sequence (DNA): TGTGCCAGCAGTTACTCGGTCAGGGGGGTTAATGGCTACACCTTC. Its translation is CASSYSVRGVNGYTF.

The chain uses TRBV30 and TRBJ1-4; weak D call: TRBD1 (6 bases). There are 15 residues in the CDR3. The V gene's germline CDR1 is GTSNPN and CDR2 SVGIG (reference sequence). Trimming took off 5 bases at V and 4 bases at J, with 17 bases between the two ends. CDR3: CAWGWGGAYNEKLFF. The DNA of the CDR3 is TGTGCCTGGGGATGGGGGGGGGCCTATAATGAAAAACTGTTTTTT.

The chain links TRBV30 to TRBJ1-2; D is unclear. The CDR3 is made up of 11 amino acids. Germline V gives CDR1 GTSNPN, CDR2 SVGIG (reference sequence). The CDR3 spells CVMDELYGYTF. The DNA of the CDR3 is TGTGTAATGGACGAGCTATATGGCTACACCTTC.

In this sample, this clone turned up once. V and J are TRBV7-8 and TRBJ2-2, with TRBD2 as a possible D gene (7 bases). The V and J ends lost 7 bases and 9 bases respectively, with 9 bases between them. The CDR3 extends over 11 amino acids. CDR1 is SGHVS, CDR2 FQNEAQ, per germline. CDR3 in amino acids: CASIGGRELFF. DNA for the CDR3: TGTGCCAGCATCGGGGGGCGGGAGCTGTTTTTT.

The CDR3: CASSQGPVVQPQHF. The CDR3 coding sequence is TGTGCCAGCAGCCAAGGACCCGTGGTTCAGCCCCAGCATTTT. The chain couples TRBV3-1 (or the pseudogene TRBV3-2) to TRBJ1-5; D not certain. Germline loops: CDR1 LGHDT, CDR2 YNNKEL (reference sequence). The CDR3 has 14 amino acids. V lost 1 base to trimming and J lost 6 bases, with 10 bases between them.

The chain uses TRBV18 and TRBJ1-1; a possible D gene is TRBD1 (6 bases). There are 14 residues in the CDR3. Looked up from germline, CDR1 is KGHSH and CDR2 is LQKENI. Between the trimmed V and J ends, which lost 5 bases and 10 bases, there was a span of 20 bases. The CDR3 DNA sequence: TGTGCCAGCTCATCGTCCGGGACAATCTCGGCAGCTTTCTTT. It encodes CASSSSGTISAAFF.

This chain connects TRBV11-2 to TRBJ2-6; 9 nucleotides match TRBD1. The CDR3 runs 16 residues. The germline V gene encodes CDR1 SGHAT and CDR2 FQNNGV. V lost 4 bases and J lost 2; bases outside the gene matches: 3. The CDR3 is CASSSYRGPGANVLTF. CDR3 DNA sequence: TGTGCCAGCAGCTCTTACAGGGGGCCTGGGGCCAACGTCCTGACTTTC.

The chain couples TRBV19 to TRBJ2-1; 11 nucleotides line up with TRBD1. The CDR3 is made up of 17 amino acids. V trimming: 0 bases; J trimming: 7 bases; junction bases outside the gene matches: 8. The germline V gene encodes CDR1 LNHDA and CDR2 SQIVND (reference sequence). The CDR3 sequence is CASSIDRGQGVKNEQFF. CDR3 coding DNA: TGTGCCAGTAGTATAGACCGGGGACAGGGGGTTAAGAATGAGCAGTTCTTC.

In DNA, the CDR3 is TGCGCCAGCAGCTTGGCGTCAACTAGCGGGGGGGCCTACGAGCAGTACTTC. It translates to CASSLASTSGGAYEQYF. The chain carries TRBV5-1 and TRBJ2-7; 13 positions agree with TRBD2. Germline lookup yields CDR1 SGHRS and CDR2 YFSETQ. J was trimmed by 2 bases and V by 0 bases; bases with no gene match: 5. CDR3 length: 17 residues.

The chain is built from TRBV11-3 and TRBJ2-7, with unresolved D. The ends were cut back, 1 base at V and 4 bases at J, with 14 bases in the middle. The V gene's germline CDR1 is SGHNT and CDR2 YENEEA. The CDR3 is made up of 15 amino acids. The CDR3 spells CASSLGHGNNYEQYF. The DNA of the CDR3 is TGTGCCAGCAGCTTAGGGCACGGAAACAATTACGAGCAGTACTTC.

The genes are TRBV3-1 (or the pseudogene TRBV3-2) and TRBJ1-1; D not certain. Germline V gives CDR1 LGHDT, CDR2 YNNKEL (reference sequence). The CDR3 has 17 residues. With 4 bases removed from V and 4 bases from J, the gap between germline ends came to 22 bases. The DNA for the CDR3 is TGTGCCAGCAGCCCTCGAAGCGGGAGGGAAGGTGGCACTGAAGCTTTCTTT. Residues: CASSPRSGREGGTEAFF.

The rearrangement joins TRBV6-5 to TRBJ1-1; 7 nucleotides align to TRBD1. This CDR3 has 14 amino acids. The V and J ends lost 6 bases and 4 bases, in that order; junction bases with no gene match: 8. Germline V gene lookup returns CDR1 MNHEY and CDR2 SVGAGI. The CDR3 coding sequence is TGTGCCAGCAGGGTCGAGAGGGACAGCACTGAAGCTTTCTTT. Amino acid sequence: CASRVERDSTEAFF.

This chain uses TRBV5-1 with TRBJ2-7; TRBD1 agrees at 8 bases. CDR3 length: 17 amino acids. V dropped 4 bases and J dropped 7; count of bases not matched to a gene: 19. Germline loops: CDR1 SGHRS, CDR2 YFSETQ. In nucleotides, the CDR3 is TGCGCCAGCAGCCACTACCGGACAGGGCAAGGAGCTAGAGAGCAGTACTTC. It specifies CASSHYRTGQGAREQYF.

This clone was seen more than once but under ten times. The chain links TRBV21-1 to TRBJ1-2; TRBD1, as called in the table, went unchecked against the DNA. TRBV21-1 is given as a pseudogene. This CDR3 spans 15 amino acids. CDR3 nucleotides: TGTGCCAGCAGCAAAGAGGCGGCCAGGGACTATGGCTACACCTTC. This gives the protein CASSKEAARDYGYTF.